This is a list of T cell receptor beta chains from one sample in a study of blood T cell repertoires in COVID-19. Data came from immunoSEQ multiplex PCR; TCRdb stores just in-frame clones and leaves some out. Altogether some 250,000 clones are present, about four fifths being singletons, with the ten largest covering around 8.1%. Specimen: peripheral blood. The receptor set was obtained from a man aged 35-49 years with active or convalescent COVID-19. CDR3s include the opening cysteine and the closing phenylalanine or tryptophan. The order of the fields is clone size, D gene, V gene, J gene, CDR3 DNA, CDR3 protein. D genes are given only for firm matches. Clone size appears in some rows only: once, few, many, or a class for an expanded clone.

clone_size: .; d_call: .; v_call: TRBV29-1; j_call: TRBJ2-3; cdr3_nt: TGCAGCGGTTCACTCTGGGGGGGCCCCACAGATACGCAGTATTTT; cdr3_aa: CSGSLWGGPTDTQYF
clone_size: .; d_call: TRBD1; v_call: TRBV27; j_call: TRBJ1-2; cdr3_nt: TGTGCCAGCAGAACCGGGACAGGGCTTGTCGGCTACACCTTC; cdr3_aa: CASRTGTGLVGYTF
clone_size: .; d_call: .; v_call: TRBV2; j_call: TRBJ1-1; cdr3_nt: TGTGCCAGCAGGGAGGGAGTGGGTTTGAACACTGAAGCTTTCTTT; cdr3_aa: CASREGVGLNTEAFF
clone_size: .; d_call: .; v_call: TRBV27; j_call: TRBJ1-1; cdr3_nt: TGTGCCAGCAGTTTGGTCAGTAACACTGAAGCTTTCTTT; cdr3_aa: CASSLVSNTEAFF
clone_size: .; d_call: .; v_call: TRBV19; j_call: TRBJ1-1; cdr3_nt: TGTGCCAGTAGTATAACCAGGGACACTGAAGCTTTCTTT; cdr3_aa: CASSITRDTEAFF
clone_size: .; d_call: TRBD2; v_call: TRBV7-2; j_call: TRBJ2-3; cdr3_nt: TGTGCCAGCAGCTTAGATTTTAGGGGACTAGCGGGTACAGATACGCAGTATTTT; cdr3_aa: CASSLDFRGLAGTDTQYF
clone_size: .; d_call: .; v_call: TRBV20-1; j_call: TRBJ2-7; cdr3_nt: TGCAGTGCTAGACGAGGTACGGAGCAGTACTTC; cdr3_aa: CSARRGTEQYF
clone_size: .; d_call: TRBD1; v_call: TRBV28; j_call: TRBJ2-7; cdr3_nt: TGTGCCAGCAACAGACAGTACATCCGGGACAGCCCCACCGAGCAGTACTTC; cdr3_aa: CASNRQYIRDSPTEQYF
clone_size: .; d_call: TRBD2; v_call: TRBV9; j_call: TRBJ2-3; cdr3_nt: TGTGCCAGCAGCCCTTTAGCGGGGGGCGCCGATACGCAGTATTTT; cdr3_aa: CASSPLAGGADTQYF
clone_size: .; d_call: .; v_call: TRBV7-9; j_call: TRBJ1-4; cdr3_nt: TGTGCCAGCAGCTCTGAACAGGAAAAACTGTTTTTT; cdr3_aa: CASSSEQEKLFF
clone_size: .; d_call: TRBD1; v_call: TRBV19; j_call: TRBJ2-1; cdr3_nt: TGTGCCAGTCACCCTAGGGGACAGGGACAGATCAGTGGGCAGTTCTTC; cdr3_aa: CASHPRGQGQISGQFF
clone_size: .; d_call: .; v_call: TRBV7-2; j_call: TRBJ1-2; cdr3_nt: TGTGCCAGCAGCTCCTCAGGGGACCTCTATGGCTACACCTTC; cdr3_aa: CASSSSGDLYGYTF
clone_size: once; d_call: .; v_call: TRBV6-6; j_call: TRBJ1-3; cdr3_nt: TGTGCCAGCAGTCCCTACCCCCCAGGGGAGCAACCTGGAAACACCATATATTTT; cdr3_aa: CASSPYPPGEQPGNTIYF
clone_size: .; d_call: TRBD1; v_call: TRBV5-1; j_call: TRBJ1-1; cdr3_nt: TGCGCCAGCAGGCCCCAAGGACAGGGAAGGACTGAAGCTTTCTTT; cdr3_aa: CASRPQGQGRTEAFF
clone_size: .; d_call: TRBD1; v_call: TRBV29-1; j_call: TRBJ1-2; cdr3_nt: TGCAGCGTCGAGAGACAGGGGGAGGATGGCTACACCTTC; cdr3_aa: CSVERQGEDGYTF
clone_size: once; d_call: .; v_call: TRBV29-1; j_call: TRBJ2-2; cdr3_nt: TGCAGCGTAAAGGGGGCCGGGGAGCTGTTTTTT; cdr3_aa: CSVKGAGELFF
clone_size: .; d_call: .; v_call: TRBV7-9; j_call: TRBJ2-5; cdr3_nt: TGTGCCAGCAGCTCCATGCAGGGTTTGGAGACCCAGTACTTC; cdr3_aa: CASSSMQGLETQYF
clone_size: .; d_call: TRBD1; v_call: TRBV2; j_call: TRBJ1-3; cdr3_nt: TGTGCCAGCAACCCGTCGACAGGGCGTCGCGGAAACACCATATATTTT; cdr3_aa: CASNPSTGRRGNTIYF
clone_size: .; d_call: .; v_call: TRBV2; j_call: TRBJ1-2; cdr3_nt: TGTGCCAGCAGTGAAGCTGGGAGGGACGCCTTCTATGGCTACACCTTC; cdr3_aa: CASSEAGRDAFYGYTF
clone_size: .; d_call: .; v_call: TRBV30; j_call: TRBJ2-3; cdr3_nt: TGTGCCTGGAGTGCAGGGGACGGCGATACGCAGTATTTT; cdr3_aa: CAWSAGDGDTQYF
clone_size: .; d_call: TRBD1; v_call: TRBV30; j_call: TRBJ1-4; cdr3_nt: TGTGCCTGGTCCGGGACAGGGGACGAAAAACTGTTTTTT; cdr3_aa: CAWSGTGDEKLFF
clone_size: .; d_call: .; v_call: TRBV5-1; j_call: TRBJ1-1; cdr3_nt: TGCGCCAGCAGCCCCACGGGGGTGAACACTGAAGCTTTCTTT; cdr3_aa: CASSPTGVNTEAFF
clone_size: .; d_call: .; v_call: TRBV9; j_call: TRBJ1-3; cdr3_nt: TGTGCCAGCAGCGAGGAGGGCGGAAACACCATATATTTT; cdr3_aa: CASSEEGGNTIYF
clone_size: .; d_call: .; v_call: TRBV4-1; j_call: TRBJ1-6; cdr3_nt: TGCGCCAGCAGCCAAGAAGACAGGCTTAATTCACCCCTCCACTTT; cdr3_aa: CASSQEDRLNSPLHF
clone_size: .; d_call: TRBD1; v_call: TRBV19; j_call: TRBJ2-7; cdr3_nt: TGTGCCAGTAGTATATCCCCGGACAGGGCCTACGAGCAGTACTTC; cdr3_aa: CASSISPDRAYEQYF
clone_size: .; d_call: TRBD2; v_call: TRBV6-2/TRBV6-3; j_call: TRBJ2-5; cdr3_nt: TGTGCCAGCAGTTACTCGACGAGCGGGGGGGATCAAGAGACCCAGTACTTC; cdr3_aa: CASSYSTSGGDQETQYF
clone_size: .; d_call: .; v_call: TRBV27; j_call: TRBJ1-1; cdr3_nt: TGTGCCAGCAGATGGGGGCGAGGGACTGAAGCTTTCTTT; cdr3_aa: CASRWGRGTEAFF
clone_size: .; d_call: TRBD1; v_call: TRBV2; j_call: TRBJ2-5; cdr3_nt: TGTGCCAGCATGGGGACAGACCAAGAGACCCAGTACTTC; cdr3_aa: CASMGTDQETQYF
clone_size: .; d_call: .; v_call: TRBV14; j_call: TRBJ1-3; cdr3_nt: TGTGCCAGCAGCCAAAATCGAGGTGGAAACACCATATATTTT; cdr3_aa: CASSQNRGGNTIYF
clone_size: .; d_call: TRBD2; v_call: TRBV30; j_call: TRBJ2-3; cdr3_nt: TGTGCCTGGAGTGCCGATAGCGGGAAAACAGATACGCAGTATTTT; cdr3_aa: CAWSADSGKTDTQYF
clone_size: .; d_call: TRBD1; v_call: TRBV28; j_call: TRBJ2-6; cdr3_nt: TGTGCCAGCAGTCCACAGGGGAGTGGGGCCAACGTCCTGACTTTC; cdr3_aa: CASSPQGSGANVLTF
clone_size: .; d_call: TRBD2; v_call: TRBV5-4; j_call: TRBJ2-5; cdr3_nt: TGTGCCAGCAGCCCTTGGACTAGCGGAATATACCAAGAGACCCAGTACTTC; cdr3_aa: CASSPWTSGIYQETQYF
clone_size: once; d_call: .; v_call: TRBV7-3; j_call: TRBJ2-5; cdr3_nt: TGTGCCAGCAGCTTGCCCGGATGCGGGGAGACCCAGTACTTC; cdr3_aa: CASSLPGCGETQYF
clone_size: .; d_call: TRBD1; v_call: TRBV7-3; j_call: TRBJ2-1; cdr3_nt: TGTGCCAGCAGCTCGGGACAGGCGTACAATGAGCAGTTCTTC; cdr3_aa: CASSSGQAYNEQFF
clone_size: medium-sized; d_call: .; v_call: TRBV11-3; j_call: TRBJ1-4; cdr3_nt: TGTGCCAGCAGCTTCGACCGGACGTCCCAGGGTAATGAAAAACTGTTTTTT; cdr3_aa: CASSFDRTSQGNEKLFF
clone_size: .; d_call: .; v_call: TRBV12-3/TRBV12-4; j_call: TRBJ2-7; cdr3_nt: TGTGCCAGCACCCCGGTGGGCTCTTACGAGCAGTACTTC; cdr3_aa: CASTPVGSYEQYF
clone_size: .; d_call: .; v_call: TRBV5-6; j_call: TRBJ2-1; cdr3_nt: TGTGCCAGCAGCCCCTTAGGAGCGGGCGATAATGAGCAGTTCTTC; cdr3_aa: CASSPLGAGDNEQFF
clone_size: few; d_call: .; v_call: TRBV6-2/TRBV6-3; j_call: TRBJ2-7; cdr3_nt: TGTGCCAGCAGTTACTACGGACTCTCCTACGAGCAGTACTTC; cdr3_aa: CASSYYGLSYEQYF
clone_size: .; d_call: .; v_call: TRBV6-2/TRBV6-3; j_call: TRBJ2-3; cdr3_nt: TGTGCCAGCAGCCTATTTCGCACAGATACGCAGTATTTT; cdr3_aa: CASSLFRTDTQYF
clone_size: .; d_call: .; v_call: TRBV2; j_call: TRBJ2-5; cdr3_nt: TGTGCCAGCAGTTCAGGGTTGGAAGAGACCCAGTACTTC; cdr3_aa: CASSSGLEETQYF
clone_size: .; d_call: .; v_call: TRBV29-1; j_call: TRBJ1-1; cdr3_nt: TGCAGCGTGGCTACAGGGATGGGCACTGAAGCTTTCTTT; cdr3_aa: CSVATGMGTEAFF
clone_size: few; d_call: TRBD1; v_call: TRBV5-1; j_call: TRBJ1-4; cdr3_nt: TGCGCCAGCAGCGACCCGGGACAGGGGGACGAAAAACTGTTTTTT; cdr3_aa: CASSDPGQGDEKLFF
clone_size: .; d_call: .; v_call: TRBV10-1; j_call: TRBJ1-1; cdr3_nt: TGCGCCAGCCGGAGGTGGTCAGGACGGACTGAAGCTTTCTTT; cdr3_aa: CASRRWSGRTEAFF
clone_size: .; d_call: .; v_call: TRBV14; j_call: TRBJ2-7; cdr3_nt: TGTGCCAGCAGCCCCCTAGAGTTAACCTACGAGCAGTACTTC; cdr3_aa: CASSPLELTYEQYF
clone_size: .; d_call: TRBD1; v_call: TRBV6-6; j_call: TRBJ1-6; cdr3_nt: TGTGCCAGCAGTTATGGCGCTTTCACAGGGGACCGTACCCTCCACTTT; cdr3_aa: CASSYGAFTGDRTLHF
clone_size: .; d_call: TRBD1; v_call: TRBV18; j_call: TRBJ2-5; cdr3_nt: TGTGCCAGCTCACCAGGACAGGGGCCGGAGGAGACCCAGTACTTC; cdr3_aa: CASSPGQGPEETQYF
clone_size: once; d_call: .; v_call: TRBV30; j_call: TRBJ1-5; cdr3_nt: TGTGCCTGGAGTGCAGGAGGAACGAGCAATCAGCCCCAGCATTTT; cdr3_aa: CAWSAGGTSNQPQHF
clone_size: .; d_call: .; v_call: TRBV24-1; j_call: TRBJ2-5; cdr3_nt: TGTGCCACCAGTGATTTGCGGGCAGGGCGAGAGACCCAGTACTTC; cdr3_aa: CATSDLRAGRETQYF
clone_size: .; d_call: .; v_call: TRBV28; j_call: TRBJ2-7; cdr3_nt: TGTGCCAGCAGTTGGACAGTAAACCTTCGTGGGCAGTACTTC; cdr3_aa: CASSWTVNLRGQYF
clone_size: .; d_call: TRBD1; v_call: TRBV2; j_call: TRBJ1-1; cdr3_nt: TGTGCCAGCAATTCTGTCCAGGGGGTTACTGAAGCTTTCTTT; cdr3_aa: CASNSVQGVTEAFF